This is a list of T cell receptor beta chains from one sample in a study of blood T cell repertoires in COVID-19. TCRdb's table, derived via immunoSEQ multiplex PCR, lists solely in-frame clones and lacks some. The table has roughly 100,000 clones, about 90% seen once. Sequencing was performed on peripheral blood. All receptors come from a human donor in a cohort sampled during active COVID-19. Each CDR3 is given with its conserved first and last residue. D genes are given only for firm matches. Some rows mark clone size as missing; the rest say once, few, many or name a class of expanded clone.

clone_size	v_call	d_call	j_call	cdr3_aa	cdr3_nt
-	TRBV10-3	-	TRBJ1-1	CAISDFTSGDTEAFF	TGTGCCATCAGTGACTTTACCTCCGGGGACACTGAAGCTTTCTTT
-	TRBV6-2/TRBV6-3	-	TRBJ1-1	CASSLHTIQALNTEAFF	TGTGCCAGCAGTTTACATACAATACAGGCCTTGAACACTGAAGCTTTCTTT
-	TRBV5-1	-	TRBJ1-5	CASSSGQNNQPQHF	TGCGCCAGCAGCAGTGGACAGAACAATCAGCCCCAGCATTTT
-	TRBV7-8	-	TRBJ1-1	CASSLAYREAFF	TGTGCCAGCAGCTTAGCGTACAGAGAAGCTTTCTTT
-	TRBV7-2	TRBD2	TRBJ2-3	CASSLATGGLTDTQYF	TGTGCCAGCAGCTTAGCGACGGGGGGGCTAACAGATACGCAGTATTTT
-	TRBV28	-	TRBJ2-7	CASSKTPSYEQYF	TGTGCCAGCAGTAAGACTCCGTCCTACGAGCAGTACTTC
-	TRBV21-1	-	TRBJ1-5	CASSKGSEDYGNQPQHF	TGTGCCAGCAGCAAGGGTTCAGAGGACTATGGCAATCAGCCCCAGCATTTT
-	TRBV10-3	TRBD1	TRBJ1-2	CAISDPTGFTYGYTF	TGTGCCATCAGTGATCCGACAGGGTTCACCTATGGCTACACCTTC
-	TRBV14	-	TRBJ1-6	CASSHYRAGNSPLHF	TGTGCCAGCAGCCACTACAGGGCCGGTAATTCACCCCTCCACTTT
-	TRBV18	-	TRBJ1-1	CASSPPMTANTEAFF	TGTGCCAGCTCACCACCGATGACAGCCAACACTGAAGCTTTCTTT
-	TRBV5-5	-	TRBJ1-4	CASSEGRGAREKLFF	TGTGCCAGCAGTGAAGGCCGGGGGGCTCGAGAAAAACTGTTTTTT
-	TRBV5-4	-	TRBJ2-5	CASSFPGLQRSETQYF	TGTGCCAGCAGCTTTCCTGGACTTCAGCGGTCCGAGACCCAGTACTTC
once	TRBV2	TRBD1	TRBJ2-6	CASRVGQAEAFVLTF	TGTGCCAGCAGGGTGGGACAGGCCGAAGCCTTCGTCCTGACTTTC
-	TRBV5-1	TRBD1	TRBJ2-1	CASSFPGQGSDEQFF	TGCGCCAGCAGCTTTCCGGGACAGGGATCCGATGAGCAGTTCTTC
once	TRBV7-2	TRBD1	TRBJ2-7	CASSRHRGAYEQYF	TGTGCCAGCAGCCGCCACAGGGGGGCCTACGAGCAGTACTTC
-	TRBV11-3	-	TRBJ2-2	CASSFFPTGELFF	TGTGCCAGCAGCTTTTTTCCTACCGGGGAGCTGTTTTTT
-	TRBV12-5	-	TRBJ2-3	CASGAGLHTDTQYF	TGTGCTAGTGGCGCGGGACTGCACACAGATACGCAGTATTTT
-	TRBV7-3	-	TRBJ2-3	CASSLTRGPDTQYF	TGTGCCAGCAGCTTAACCAGGGGTCCAGATACGCAGTATTTT
-	TRBV30	-	TRBJ2-5	CAWSVGGEAEETQYF	TGTGCCTGGAGTGTTGGTGGGGAGGCGGAAGAGACCCAGTACTTC
-	TRBV18	TRBD1	TRBJ2-1	CASSTGQGEQFF	TGTGCCAGCTCAACAGGACAGGGGGAGCAGTTCTTC
-	TRBV3-1/TRBV3-2	TRBD2	TRBJ2-5	CASSRGSGGVKETQYF	TGTGCCAGCAGCCGGGGTAGCGGGGGAGTTAAAGAGACCCAGTACTTC
few	TRBV7-3	-	TRBJ1-5	CASSLRGREDPQHF	TGTGCCAGCAGCTTAAGGGGGCGCGAAGACCCCCAGCATTTT
-	TRBV7-2	-	TRBJ2-7	CASSPQTGPYEQYF	TGTGCCAGCAGCCCACAGACAGGCCCCTACGAGCAGTACTTC
-	TRBV7-9	-	TRBJ1-2	CASSGRNKDGGYTF	TGTGCCAGCAGCGGGAGGAACAAGGATGGTGGCTACACCTTC
-	TRBV7-9	TRBD1	TRBJ1-6	CASSPGQANSPLHF	TGTGCCAGCAGCCCCGGACAGGCGAATTCACCCCTCCACTTT
-	TRBV11-2	-	TRBJ1-3	CASSLDRVPGNTIYF	TGTGCCAGCAGCTTAGACAGGGTCCCTGGAAACACCATATATTTT
once	TRBV19	-	TRBJ1-2	CASSIAGGVLGYTF	TGTGCCAGTAGTATCGCGGGAGGAGTTCTGGGCTACACCTTC
-	TRBV4-2	-	TRBJ1-6	CASSQDRNSPLHF	TGTGCCAGCAGCCAAGACAGGAATTCACCCCTCCACTTT
-	TRBV20-1	-	TRBJ1-2	CSASADGYTF	TGCAGTGCCTCGGCGGATGGCTACACCTTC
-	TRBV9	-	TRBJ2-3	CASSVGHGNTDTQYF	TGTGCCAGCAGCGTGGGGCACGGAAACACAGATACGCAGTATTTT
-	TRBV5-5	-	TRBJ1-3	CASSGPWGLGNTIYF	TGTGCCAGCAGCGGCCCATGGGGCCTCGGAAACACCATATATTTT
-	TRBV27	TRBD1	TRBJ2-6	CASARDRVSGANVLTF	TGTGCCAGCGCGCGGGACAGGGTATCTGGGGCCAACGTCCTGACTTTC
-	TRBV3-1/TRBV3-2	-	TRBJ1-4	CASSRESGFGNEKLFF	TGTGCCAGCAGTCGAGAATCAGGCTTTGGGAATGAAAAACTGTTTTTT
once	TRBV6-6	TRBD1	TRBJ1-2	CASSHSGTGYGYTF	TGTGCCAGCAGCCACTCCGGGACAGGCTATGGCTACACCTTC
-	TRBV3-1/TRBV3-2	TRBD2	TRBJ2-3	CASSQRTSGSDTQYF	TGTGCCAGCAGCCAACGGACTAGCGGGTCGGATACGCAGTATTTT
-	TRBV5-1	-	TRBJ2-2	CASSVGGGDTGELFF	TGCGCCAGCAGTGTTGGGGGCGGTGACACCGGGGAGCTGTTTTTT
-	TRBV4-3	-	TRBJ2-1	CASSQGLGENNEQFF	TGCGCCAGCAGCCAAGGACTAGGGGAGAACAATGAGCAGTTCTTC
-	TRBV7-3	-	TRBJ1-3	CASSLPKGGRTGNTIYF	TGTGCCAGCAGCTTACCAAAGGGGGGGCGAACTGGAAACACCATATATTTT
-	TRBV15	TRBD1	TRBJ1-2	CATSKGPGTAYGYTF	TGTGCCACCAGCAAAGGGCCGGGGACAGCTTATGGCTACACCTTC
-	TRBV5-1	TRBD1	TRBJ2-2	CASSLKGGGTGELFF	TGCGCCAGCAGCTTAAAAGGGGGCGGCACCGGGGAGCTGTTTTTT
-	TRBV7-9	-	TRBJ1-1	CASSHDRNTEAFF	TGTGCCAGCAGCCATGACAGGAACACTGAAGCTTTCTTT
few	TRBV7-3	-	TRBJ1-2	CASSDPGSGYGYTF	TGTGCCAGCAGCGACCCCGGTTCGGGCTATGGCTACACCTTC
-	TRBV30	-	TRBJ2-1	CAWRGGALSYNEQFF	TGTGCCTGGAGAGGGGGGGCTTTATCCTACAATGAGCAGTTCTTC
-	TRBV10-3	TRBD2	TRBJ2-1	CATRTSGGEHEQFF	TGTGCCACCAGGACTAGCGGGGGGGAGCATGAGCAGTTCTTC
once	TRBV30	-	TRBJ1-1	CAWSGEREAFF	TGTGCCTGGAGCGGGGAAAGAGAAGCTTTCTTT
once	TRBV19	TRBD1	TRBJ2-7	CASSIGQGYEQYF	TGTGCCAGTAGTATCGGACAGGGTTACGAGCAGTACTTC
-	TRBV10-3	TRBD1	TRBJ1-1	CAIRAGTGDTEAFF	TGTGCCATCAGAGCCGGGACAGGGGACACTGAAGCTTTCTTT
-	TRBV18	-	TRBJ1-1	CASSPGGSEAFF	TGTGCCAGCTCACCAGGAGGATCTGAAGCTTTCTTT
-	TRBV5-1	-	TRBJ1-1	CASSQAWNTEAFF	TGCGCCAGCAGCCAGGCCTGGAACACTGAAGCTTTCTTT
-	TRBV2	-	TRBJ2-3	CASSGVLGTDTQYF	TGTGCCAGCAGTGGCGTACTCGGCACAGATACGCAGTATTTT
medium-sized	TRBV28	TRBD1	TRBJ2-7	CASRLDRASSYEQYF	TGTGCCAGCAGACTCGACAGGGCCAGCTCCTACGAGCAGTACTTC
-	TRBV11-2	-	TRBJ2-1	CASSLDLQHNEQFF	TGTGCCAGCAGCTTAGATCTACAGCACAATGAGCAGTTCTTC
-	TRBV6-5	-	TRBJ1-1	CASSFRGTEAFF	TGTGCCAGCAGTTTCAGGGGAACTGAAGCTTTCTTT
-	TRBV30	-	TRBJ2-3	CAWSVALSTDTQYF	TGTGCCTGGTCTGTAGCGCTGAGCACAGATACGCAGTATTTT
-	TRBV7-6	TRBD2	TRBJ2-3	CASSLAQPGGGDTQYF	TGTGCCAGCAGCTTAGCGCAGCCGGGGGGTGGGGATACGCAGTATTTT
-	TRBV7-3	-	TRBJ2-5	CASSPGLPGETQYF	TGTGCCAGCAGCCCCGGACTCCCGGGGGAGACCCAGTACTTC
-	TRBV12-3/TRBV12-4	-	TRBJ1-1	CASSFKQEIEAFF	TGTGCCAGCAGTTTTAAACAGGAGATTGAAGCTTTCTTT
-	TRBV9	-	TRBJ2-1	CASSVGLGSSYNEQFF	TGTGCCAGCAGCGTAGGGCTCGGGAGCTCCTACAATGAGCAGTTCTTC
-	TRBV4-2	-	TRBJ1-1	CASSQDREVNTEAFF	TGTGCCAGCAGCCAAGATAGAGAAGTCAACACTGAAGCTTTCTTT
-	TRBV30	TRBD1	TRBJ1-5	CACDRVGQPQHF	TGTGCCTGCGACAGGGTAGGTCAGCCCCAGCATTTT